One sample yielded the 26 T cell receptor beta chains listed below, sequenced in a study of preoperative IRX-2 immunotherapy in early breast cancer (dated by TCRdb to between 2019 and 2020). Library preparation employed the immunoSEQ multiplex PCR assay. Sourced from immuneACCESS, this table was stored by TCRdb with only in-frame sequences that have V and J called. A share of the clones is absent; for the studies checked, an unresolved V gene accounts for under half, and the remainder has no known explanation. The sample table shows more than 3,000 clones, and about three quarters are seen once. The biggest ten clones account for approximately 9.1% of the sample. The treatment or condition label, as the study defines it: preoperative locoregional IRX-2 cytokine immunotherapy. Here the sequenced sample was tumor tissue, taken before IRX-2 immunotherapy. These receptors all stem from a human donor with breast cancer.

In this sample, this clone turned up once. The chain employs TRBV7-6 and TRBJ2-5; either TRBD1 or TRBD2 may supply D (5 bases each). Germline loops: CDR1 SGHVS, CDR2 FNYEAQ. Trimming left V 2 bases short and J 2 bases short, with 9 bases between. The CDR3 consists of 14 residues. The CDR3 bases are TGTGCCAGCAGCTTACGCTGGGGGCAAGAGACCCAGTACTTC. This codes for CASSLRWGQETQYF. The variable domain in full, with the rest retrieved from reference TRBV7-6 and TRBJ2-5, is GAGVSQSPRYKVTKRGQDVALRCDPISGHVSLYWYRQALGQGPEFLTYFNYEAQQDKSGLPNDRFSAERPEGSISTLTIQRTEQRDSAMYRCASSLRWGQETQYFGPGTRLLVL.

The genes are TRBV7-5 and TRBJ1-4. TRBV7-5 is recorded as a pseudogene. The CDR3 is made up of 15 amino acids. The CDR3 protein is CASSPNPGIGEKLFF. Written as DNA, the CDR3 is TGTGCCAGCAGCCCTAATCCGGGAATAGGTGAAAAACTGTTTTTT.

The chain couples TRBV6-8 to TRBJ2-3; D unresolved. V was pared by 10 bases and J by 3 bases, with 17 bases between. Germline values: CDR1 MNHGY, CDR2 SAAAGT. This CDR3 spans 14 amino acids. CDR3 sequence: CAIKWEEVTDTQYF. The CDR3, as DNA: TGTGCCATCAAATGGGAAGAGGTAACAGATACGCAGTATTTT.

A few counts support this clone. The rearrangement joins TRBV19 to TRBJ2-1; no clear D. The CDR3 totals 15 residues. The V end was cut by 1 base, the J end by 8 bases, with 15 bases between. Looked up from germline, CDR1 is LNHDA and CDR2 is SQIVND (reference sequence). CDR3 in DNA: TGTGCCAGTAGTATAGTGCGATCGCGTCTCGATGAGCAGTTCTTC. Its translation is CASSIVRSRLDEQFF.

The rearrangement joins TRBV14 to TRBJ2-7; TRBD2 matches at 9 bases. The germline V gene has CDR1 SGHDN and CDR2 FVKESK. The junction had 12 bases not matched to a gene; V was cut back by 0 bases and J by 0 bases. The CDR3 totals 19 residues. The CDR3 coding sequence is TGTGCCAGCAGCCAAGACATCCTAATTAGCGGGAGAAGCTCCTACGAGCAGTACTTC. Its translation: CASSQDILISGRSSYEQYF.

For the CDR3, the DNA is TGCGCCAGCAGCCACACCCCAAGGGAGGTAACAGTGCTTGGCTACACCTTC. Protein sequence: CASSHTPREVTVLGYTF. V and J are TRBV1 and TRBJ1-2. TRBV1 is a known pseudogene. The CDR3 has 17 residues.

The V and J genes are TRBV6-8 and TRBJ1-5; TRBD1 matches 7 bases. Germline CDR1 and CDR2: MNHGY and SAAAGT. V shed 0 bases, J shed 11 bases, and the junction held 4 bases outside the gene matches. This CDR3 is 13 amino acids long. The CDR3 reads CASSYSRQGAQHF. The CDR3 DNA is TGTGCCAGCAGTTACTCGAGGCAGGGGGCCCAGCATTTT.

The chain employs TRBV19 and TRBJ2-2; TRBD1 agrees at 7 bases. CDR1 is LNHDA, CDR2 SQIVND, per germline (reference sequence). J lost 6 bases, V lost 3 bases, and 1 base had no gene match. This CDR3 is 13 amino acids long. The CDR3 spells CASSITGAGELFF. Written as DNA, the CDR3 is TGTGCCAGTAGTATCACAGGGGCCGGGGAGCTGTTTTTT.

This rearrangement joins TRBV28 to TRBJ1-1; D remains unclear. Trimming stripped 7 bases from V and 5 bases from J, with 11 bases between. There are 12 residues in the CDR3. Germline V gene sequence: CDR1 MDHEN, CDR2 SYDVKM. This CDR3 reads CASKIGETEAFF. In nucleotides, the CDR3 is TGTGCCAGCAAAATCGGAGAGACTGAAGCTTTCTTT.

The chain links TRBV7-5 to TRBJ1-2; the table's TRBD1 call for D was not verified on the DNA. TRBV7-5 is labeled a pseudogene. CDR3 length: 14 residues. The chain's CDR3 is CASRRAGQGYGYTF. The CDR3 region has the DNA TGTGCCAGCAGGCGCGCGGGACAGGGCTATGGCTACACCTTC.

In its sample, this clone was seen a few times. V gene TRBV11-3 combines with J gene TRBJ1-3; D possibly corresponds to TRBD1 (5 bases). Germline V gives CDR1 SGHNT, CDR2 YENEEA. CDR3 length equals 15 residues. Trimming removed 5 bases from V and 3 bases from J, with 14 bases in between. The CDR3 DNA sequence: TGTGCCAGCAGCCAAGGAGGTCAGGGTGGAAACACCATATATTTT. This encodes CASSQGGQGGNTIYF.

This clone has a handful of counts. The V call is TRBV6-8, the J call TRBJ2-1; 7 nucleotides line up with TRBD1. The V segment lost 4 bases and the J segment 6 bases; nucleotides outside the gene matches: 3. Germline V gene sequence: CDR1 MNHGY, CDR2 SAAAGT. This CDR3 comprises 13 residues. The CDR3 loop reads CASSLNRGNEQFF. Here the CDR3 DNA reads TGTGCCAGCAGTTTAAACAGGGGCAATGAGCAGTTCTTC.

The V gene is TRBV18, the J gene TRBJ1-2; D remains ambiguous. V lost 2 bases to trimming and J lost 3 bases, with 7 bases between them. The germline CDR1 and CDR2 sequences are KGHSH and LQKENI. The CDR3 extends over 13 amino acids. CDR3 loop: CASSPGEYYGYTF. CDR3 nucleotides: TGTGCCAGCTCACCAGGGGAGTACTATGGCTACACCTTC.

This clone was counted a single time. The rearrangement uses TRBV12-5 and TRBJ1-4; D is undetermined. CDR3 size: 11 residues. CDR1 is LGHNT and CDR2 is FRNRAP in the germline V gene. This CDR3 is CASGLREKLFF. The DNA of the CDR3 is TGTGCCAGCGGCCTTCGTGAAAAACTGTTTTTT.

This clone was observed a few times. This chain uses TRBV11-3 with TRBJ1-4; D unclear. Trimming left V 5 bases short and J 4 bases short, with 17 bases between. The CDR3 extends over 16 amino acids. CDR1 SGHNT and CDR2 YENEEA come from the germline V gene. Written as DNA, the CDR3 is TGTGCCAGCAGCCAATTACCTGGGCAGCTTAATGAAAAACTGTTTTTT. It specifies CASSQLPGQLNEKLFF. The variable domain in full, with the rest retrieved from reference TRBV11-3 and TRBJ1-4, is EAGVVQSPRYKIIEKKQPVAFWCNPISGHNTLYWYLQNLGQGPELLIRYENEEAVDDSQLPKDRFSAERLKGVDSTLKIQPAELGDSAVYLCASSQLPGQLNEKLFFGSGTQLSVL.

The J gene is TRBJ2-4, the V gene TRBV7-1; 7 bases map to TRBD1. TRBV7-1 is filed as an ORF, its function uncertain. V trimming: 6 bases; J trimming: 8 bases; junction bases outside the gene matches: 13. This CDR3 region has 15 residues. Written as DNA, the CDR3 is TGTGCCAGCAGTTGGATACAGGGGCGCTGGGACATTCAGTACTTC. This gives the protein CASSWIQGRWDIQYF.

The gene calls are TRBV6-8 and TRBJ2-3; D might be TRBD1 or TRBD2, each matching 5 bases. Per the germline V gene, CDR1 is MNHGY and CDR2 is SAAAGT. V shed 2 bases and J shed 4 bases, with 13 bases lying between them. The CDR3 totals 15 residues. The CDR3 sequence is CASSYGDLASDTQYF. The CDR3 nucleotides are TGTGCCAGCAGTTACGGGGACCTCGCTTCAGATACGCAGTATTTT.

This chain uses TRBV19 with TRBJ1-2, with D maybe TRBD1 (6 bases). Trimming stripped 4 bases from V and 6 bases from J, with 9 bases between. The CDR3 extends over 12 amino acids. Germline V gives CDR1 LNHDA, CDR2 SQIVND (reference sequence). This CDR3 reads CASSRGRNGYTF. CDR3 nucleotides: TGTGCCAGTAGTAGGGGGCGTAATGGCTACACCTTC.

The chain links TRBV18 to TRBJ2-5; TRBD1 is a possible D gene (6 bases). Germline V gene lookup returns CDR1 KGHSH and CDR2 LQKENI. The ends were cut back, 6 bases at V and 2 bases at J, with 13 bases in the middle. The CDR3 totals 14 residues. This CDR3 reads CASSQNDRQETQYF. The CDR3 coding sequence is TGTGCCAGCTCTCAAAACGACAGGCAAGAGACCCAGTACTTC.

The chain links TRBV29-1 to TRBJ2-1, with 7 nucleotides matching TRBD2. The CDR3 has 14 amino acids. The germline V gene has CDR1 SQVTM and CDR2 ANQGSEA. J lost 3 bases, V lost 6 bases, and 8 bases had no gene match. In DNA form, the CDR3 reads TGCAGCGTGGAAAGCGGGGAAAACTACAATGAGCAGTTCTTC. It translates to CSVESGENYNEQFF.

The chain joins TRBV5-1 to TRBJ2-3; the match to TRBD2 covers 9 bases. With 0 bases clipped from V and 5 bases from J, the junction kept 4 bases outside the gene matches. This CDR3 has 15 residues. CDR1 is SGHRS, CDR2 YFSETQ, per germline. DNA for the CDR3: TGCGCCAGCAGCTTGGTGCTAGCGGGGATAGATACGCAGTATTTT. This gives the protein CASSLVLAGIDTQYF.

The rearrangement links TRBV6-8 to TRBJ1-5; weak D call: TRBD1 (6 bases). Per germline, CDR1 MNHGY and CDR2 SAAAGT. This CDR3 comprises 14 residues. V lost 4 bases, J lost 4 bases, and 11 bases lay in between. The CDR3 DNA is TGTGCCAGCAGTTCGGGACACTCGAATCAGCCCCAGCATTTT. Its translation: CASSSGHSNQPQHF.

The chain uses TRBV19 and TRBJ2-7, with D tentatively TRBD1 or TRBD2 (6 bases each). The V gene lost 0 bases and the J gene lost 2 bases, with 8 bases spanning the gap. Germline V CDR1 and CDR2: LNHDA, SQIVND (reference sequence). This CDR3 spans 14 amino acids. The CDR3 is CASSIEEGAYEQYF. Here the CDR3 DNA reads TGTGCCAGTAGTATAGAGGAGGGGGCCTACGAGCAGTACTTC.

CDR3: CASSLVSSGANVLTF. CDR3 in DNA: TGTGCCAGCAGCTTAGTTAGCTCTGGGGCCAACGTCCTGACTTTC. This chain connects TRBV7-5 to TRBJ2-6; TRBD2 is the table's D call, not checked against the DNA. TRBV7-5 is designated a pseudogene. This CDR3 is built from 15 residues.

The J gene is TRBJ2-7, the V gene TRBV9; possibly TRBD1 for D (6 bases). Trimming cost V 1 base and J 7 bases, with 21 bases left between them. CDR1 is SGDLS, CDR2 YYNGEE, per germline. This CDR3 is built from 16 residues. The CDR3 loop reads CASSVLSGALRTEQYF. In DNA form, the CDR3 reads TGTGCCAGCAGCGTATTGTCAGGGGCACTACGAACTGAGCAGTACTTC.

A few counts support this clone. This chain links TRBV15 with TRBJ2-1; 7 nucleotides agree with TRBD1. V gave up 0 bases and J gave up 3 bases; unmatched junction bases: 2. This CDR3 is built from 15 residues. Looked up from germline, CDR1 is LNHNV and CDR2 is YYDKDF (reference sequence). The CDR3 sequence is CATSREGQIYNEQFF. Written as DNA, the CDR3 is TGTGCCACCAGCAGAGAGGGACAGATCTACAATGAGCAGTTCTTC.